Listed here are 17 T cell receptor beta chains from one sample, sequenced in a study of T cell changes during pregnancy in multiple sclerosis. Repertoires were generated with immunoSEQ multiplex PCR, while TCRdb's copy carries only in-frame clones and drops some. This sample carries some 54,000 clones, roughly 93% of them seen once, and the ten largest clones take less than 2%. The material sequenced was peripheral blood, taken after pregnancy. Source of these receptors: a female donor with multiple sclerosis, enrolled in a pregnancy study.

The chain has TRBV25-1 and TRBJ1-2; D gene ambiguous. Per the germline V gene, CDR1 is MGHDK and CDR2 is SYGVNS. Trimming cost V 6 bases and J 4 bases, with 18 bases left between them. The CDR3 is 15 residues long. CDR3 sequence (DNA): TGTGCCAGCAGCCCCGGCGGAACTCACCTCTATGGCTACACCTTC. It translates to CASSPGGTHLYGYTF.

The chain is built from TRBV25-1 and TRBJ2-7, with D unclear. Between the trimmed V and J ends, which lost 8 bases and 7 bases, there was a span of 15 bases. CDR1 and CDR2 (germline): MGHDK, SYGVNS. CDR3 length: 12 residues. The CDR3 loop is CASLRHPREQYF. The CDR3 DNA reads TGTGCCAGCTTAAGACACCCCAGGGAGCAGTACTTC.

V usage is TRBV25-1 and J usage is TRBJ1-1, with 9 positions matching TRBD1. The CDR3 has 14 amino acids. Germline assignment: CDR1 MGHDK and CDR2 SYGVNS. The junction had 3 bases not matched to a gene; V was cut back by 6 bases and J by 1 base. CDR3 protein: CASSWTGENTEAFF. In nucleotides, the CDR3 is TGTGCCAGCAGCTGGACAGGGGAGAACACTGAAGCTTTCTTT. Combining the CDR3 with reference TRBV25-1 and TRBJ1-1 gives the whole variable domain EADIYQTPRYLVIGTGKKITLECSQTMGHDKMYWYQQDPGMELHLIHYSYGVNSTEKGDLSSESTVSRIRTEHFPLTLESARPSHTSQYLCASSWTGENTEAFFGQGTRLTVV.

This chain uses TRBV6-5 with TRBJ2-1; D is possibly TRBD2 (6 bases). This CDR3 has 15 residues. Per the germline V gene, CDR1 is MNHEY and CDR2 is SVGAGI. V lost 6 bases and J 1 base, leaving 13 bases between the germline ends. The CDR3 DNA reads TGTGCCAGCAGGGGGGTAGCGGTTTCCTACAATGAGCAGTTCTTC. Its translation is CASRGVAVSYNEQFF.

The rearrangement joins TRBV19 to TRBJ1-2; D gene ambiguous. CDR3 length equals 13 residues. Trimming left V 7 bases short and J 4 bases short, with 13 bases between. Germline CDR1 LNHDA, CDR2 SQIVND (reference sequence). For the CDR3, the DNA is TGTGCCAGTAAATTTGAGGGTAGCTATGGCTACACCTTC. Translating it yields CASKFEGSYGYTF.

V usage is TRBV28 and J usage is TRBJ1-2; 10 bases are shared with TRBD1. Germline V gene lookup returns CDR1 MDHEN and CDR2 SYDVKM. The CDR3 totals 13 residues. V trimming: 3 bases; J trimming: 10 bases; junction bases outside the gene matches: 5. CDR3 nucleotides: TGTGCCAGCAGTTTCGGGACAGGGGTTGACTACACCTTC. It codes for CASSFGTGVDYTF.

The V and J genes are TRBV27 and TRBJ1-1, with 7 nucleotides matching TRBD1. The CDR3 sequence is 14 residues long. V lost 6 bases, J lost 4 bases, and 8 bases stayed unmatched. From germline, CDR1 is MNHEY and CDR2 SMNVEV (reference sequence). The CDR3 region is CASSLTGISTEAFF. The CDR3 nucleotides are TGTGCCAGCAGCCTGACAGGGATTAGCACTGAAGCTTTCTTT.

This chain links TRBV5-1 with TRBJ2-3; D uncertain. With 4 bases removed from V and 2 bases from J, the gap between germline ends came to 8 bases. The length of the CDR3 is 13 residues. Germline assignment: CDR1 SGHRS and CDR2 YFSETQ. In nucleotides, the CDR3 is TGCGCCAGCAGCCCCCCCAACACAGATACGCAGTATTTT. It yields the protein CASSPPNTDTQYF.

This clone was seen a single time. The J gene is TRBJ2-3, the V gene TRBV7-5; the DNA was not compared with TRBD1, the D call given in the table. TRBV7-5 is tagged as a pseudogene. This CDR3 spans 13 amino acids. CDR3 protein: CARSLRRTGPRCF. The DNA for the CDR3 is TGTGCCAGAAGCTTACGCCGGACAGGCCCCAGGTGTTTT.

The rearrangement uses TRBV28 and TRBJ2-7, with TRBD1 matching 9 bases. The CDR3 is 14 amino acids. The V segment lost 10 bases and the J segment 6 bases; nucleotides outside the gene matches: 13. Germline values: CDR1 MDHEN, CDR2 SYDVKM. CDR3 amino acids: CAIQSGTGHSEQYF. The DNA of the CDR3 is TGTGCCATACAATCCGGGACAGGGCACTCCGAGCAGTACTTC. Complete variable domain (other parts from reference TRBV28 and TRBJ2-7): DVKVTQSSRYLVKRTGEKVFLECVQDMDHENMFWYRQDPGLGLRLIYFSYDVKMKEKGDIPEGYSVSREKKERFSLILESASTNQTSMYLCAIQSGTGHSEQYFGPGTRLTVT.

The J gene is TRBJ2-5, the V gene TRBV5-4; D possibly corresponds to TRBD2 (5 bases). The V and J ends lost 3 bases and 0 bases respectively, with 12 bases between them. This CDR3 comprises 15 residues. CDR1 is SGHNT, CDR2 YYREEE, per germline (reference sequence). The CDR3 DNA sequence: TGTGCCAGCAGCTCTCTCGGGGTCGACCAAGAGACCCAGTACTTC. Its translation: CASSSLGVDQETQYF. The full variable domain, with the rest looked up from reference TRBV5-4 and TRBJ2-5, is ETGVTQSPTHLIKTRGQQVTLRCSSQSGHNTVSWYQQALGQGPQFIFQYYREEENGRGNFPPRFSGLQFPNYSSELNVNALELDDSALYLCASSSLGVDQETQYFGPGTRLLVL.

The chain links TRBV5-5 to TRBJ2-1; TRBD2 matches 8 bases. Germline V lookup: CDR1 SGHKS, CDR2 YYEKEE (reference sequence). Unmatched junction bases numbered 11, after V lost 2 bases and J lost 7 bases. This CDR3 has 16 residues. CDR3 in amino acids: CASSFSGINVGNEQFF. The CDR3 region has the DNA TGTGCCAGCAGCTTTAGCGGGATTAATGTTGGGAATGAGCAGTTCTTC.

The chain couples TRBV2 to TRBJ2-1; D may be TRBD2 (6 bases). The CDR3 loop spans 16 amino acids. Trimming removed 4 bases at V and 1 base at J, with 14 bases between. Germline loops: CDR1 SNHLY, CDR2 FYNNEI. The chain's CDR3 is CASSVTRGGSYNEQFF. The CDR3 DNA reads as TGTGCCAGCAGTGTGACGAGAGGAGGGTCCTACAATGAGCAGTTCTTC.

V is TRBV28 and J is TRBJ1-5, with 8 bases lining up with TRBD1. Looked up from germline, CDR1 is MDHEN and CDR2 is SYDVKM. Trimming took 6 bases from V and 2 from J; bases not matched to a gene: 15. The CDR3 extends over 18 amino acids. In nucleotides, the CDR3 is TGTGCCAGCAGCCTCAGACGGGCAGGGGGCTTGGGCAATCAGCCCCAGCATTTT. Its protein product is CASSLRRAGGLGNQPQHF.

The rearrangement joins TRBV5-1 to TRBJ1-1; D is possibly TRBD1 (6 bases). The V gene's germline CDR1 is SGHRS and CDR2 YFSETQ. This CDR3 has 17 residues. V shed 1 base and J shed 3 bases, with 19 bases lying between them. CDR3 residues: CASSLRFARSGDTEAFF. The DNA of the CDR3 is TGCGCCAGCAGCTTGAGATTCGCGCGATCAGGGGACACTGAAGCTTTCTTT.

V is TRBV29-1 and J is TRBJ2-7; the D gene is possibly TRBD2 (6 bases). The CDR3 runs 12 residues. The V end lost 5 bases, the J end lost 6 bases, and 14 bases lay between the germline ends. Germline CDR1 is SQVTM and CDR2 is ANQGSEA. CDR3 bases: TGCAGCGTTTTTACGGGCGGGGTCGAGCAGTACTTC. Translated: CSVFTGGVEQYF.

The chain uses TRBV5-4 and TRBJ1-5; 7 nucleotides match TRBD1. Germline V gene sequence: CDR1 SGHNT, CDR2 YYREEE (reference sequence). The CDR3 is 15 amino acids. The ends lost 3 bases at V and 4 bases at J; junction bases unmatched: 7. In DNA, the CDR3 is TGTGCCAGCAGCTCCGGAGGGGACAGAAATCAGCCCCAGCATTTT. Its protein is CASSSGGDRNQPQHF.